The subject of this entry is one T cell receptor (beta chain). Its antigen is still unknown. This record belongs to a study of chemoradiotherapy in HPV16-positive cancers. Notes on the study in general: Non-HPV-specific T cells did not expand in tumors during treatment, whereas candidate HPV-specific clones and E7-related motifs did. For HPV16-positive patients, expanding HPV-responsive T cells associated with longer recurrence-free survival.

Assay: immunoSEQ multiplex PCR; the TCRdb copy retains only in-frame clones and omits some. The sample lists around 29,000 clones; about 91% were seen once. Repeated repertoire sampling spanned the course of chemoradiotherapy. The sample here was blood, taken from a patient who underwent chemoradiotherapy. This clonotype was obtained from a human donor with HPV-associated anogenital cancer.

Here the CDR3 reads CAWRRGSGSTDTQYF. CDR3 coding DNA: TGTGCCTGGAGGAGAGGGAGTGGGAGCACAGATACGCAGTATTTT. The rearrangement links TRBV30 to TRBJ2-3; D might be TRBD2 (5 bases). This CDR3 contains 15 residues. CDR1 and CDR2 (germline): GTSNPN, SVGIG (reference sequence). The germline V and J ends were trimmed by 3 bases and 0 bases, with 13 bases remaining between them. Full variable domain (remainder filled in from reference TRBV30 and TRBJ2-3): SQTIHQWPATLVQPVGSPLSLECTVEGTSNPNLYWYRQAAGRGLQLLFYSVGIGQISSEVPQNLSASRPQDRQFILSSKKLLLSDSGFYLCAWRRGSGSTDTQYFGPGTRLTVL.